The 16 T cell receptor beta chains below come from one sample, sequenced in a study of identical twins. TCRdb processed the 5' RACE reads anew with MiXCR; each CDR3 protein has one entry. Here the sample spans fewer than 550,000 distinct CDR3 sequences, about 13% being singletons. Separately, the same data were catalogued under a study of yellow fever vaccine responses in identical twins.

Input material: CD4+ T cells sorted from blood. The source of these receptors is a woman under 30 in good health.

The sample holds a few counts of this clonotype. The chain is built from TRBV20-1 and TRBJ1-6; perhaps TRBD1 as D (6 bases). V lost 1 base and J lost 6, with 16 bases in between. The CDR3 loop spans 16 amino acids. The germline V gene encodes CDR1 DFQATT and CDR2 SNEGSKA (reference sequence). CDR3 region: CSARVFIGTSNSPLHF. In nucleotides, the CDR3 is TGCAGTGCTAGAGTCTTTATTGGGACATCTAATTCACCCCTCCACTTT.

In this sample, this clonotype turned up a few times. The chain employs TRBV28 and TRBJ2-1; D may be TRBD1 (6 bases). Trimming stripped 6 bases from V and 7 bases from J, with 22 bases between. Per the germline V gene, CDR1 is MDHEN and CDR2 is SYDVKM. This CDR3 has 16 amino acids. The CDR3 sequence: CASSPASGTFANEQFF. The DNA for the CDR3 is TGTGCCAGCAGCCCAGCCTCCGGGACATTTGCTAATGAGCAGTTCTTC.

The chain uses TRBV7-2 and TRBJ1-1; D is undetermined. The germline V gene encodes CDR1 SGHTA and CDR2 FQGNSA. V dropped 0 bases and J dropped 0 bases, with 5 bases sitting between them. The CDR3 length is 14 residues. The CDR3 loop reads CASSLAWVNTEAFF. In nucleotides, the CDR3 is TGTGCCAGCAGCTTAGCTTGGGTGAACACTGAAGCTTTCTTT.

The chain couples TRBV6-2 or TRBV6-3 to TRBJ2-7, with 9 bases aligning to TRBD1. This CDR3 is 14 amino acids long. Germline V gene data show CDR1 as MNHEY and CDR2 as SVGEGT. The V segment lost 6 bases and the J segment 6 bases; nucleotides outside the gene matches: 9. CDR3 in amino acids: CASSQRTGATEQYF. The CDR3 DNA reads TGTGCCAGCAGCCAACGGACAGGGGCTACCGAGCAGTACTTC.

This clonotype was picked up a small number of times. The chain links TRBV6-4 to TRBJ1-1; D is uncertain. The V and J ends lost 8 bases and 0 bases respectively, with 13 bases between them. Germline CDR1 and CDR2: MRHNA and SNTAGT. The CDR3 length is 14 residues. The DNA of the CDR3 is TGTGCCAGCGCTGAGACTGAGATGAACACTGAAGCTTTCTTT. This codes for CASAETEMNTEAFF.

This clonotype has a handful of counts. The genes are TRBV6-5 and TRBJ2-5; D is possibly TRBD1 (6 bases). Trimming removed 5 bases from V and 1 base from J, with 20 bases in between. This CDR3 is built from 17 residues. Germline V lookup: CDR1 MNHEY, CDR2 SVGAGI. In nucleotides, the CDR3 is TGTGCCAGCAGTCACCTAGGGTTGGGGACACCCCAAGAGACCCAGTACTTC. Protein sequence: CASSHLGLGTPQETQYF.

This clonotype has just a few counts. This chain connects TRBV7-2 to TRBJ2-1; TRBD1 agrees at 9 bases. The V gene end was trimmed by 1 base and the J gene end by 5 bases; junction bases not matched to a gene: 9. Germline V gene sequence: CDR1 SGHTA, CDR2 FQGNSA. There are 17 residues in the CDR3. The CDR3 region has the DNA TGTGCCAGCAGCTTAGTAGGGGGACAGGGAGGGGACAATGAGCAGTTCTTC. This codes for CASSLVGGQGGDNEQFF.

This chain joins TRBV14 and TRBJ2-3; D not resolved. Trimming took off 0 bases at V and 0 bases at J, with 16 bases between the two ends. The CDR3 covers 18 residues. The germline CDR1 and CDR2 sequences are SGHDN and FVKESK. The DNA of the CDR3 is TGTGCCAGCAGCCAAGATCGGTCGGTTTTTCGGAGCACAGATACGCAGTATTTT. Its protein is CASSQDRSVFRSTDTQYF. Together with reference TRBV14 and TRBJ2-3, the CDR3 gives the full variable domain: EAGVTQFPSHSVIEKGQTVTLRCDPISGHDNLYWYRRVMGKEIKFLLHFVKESKQDESGMPNNRFLAERTGGTYSTLKVQPAELEDSGVYFCASSQDRSVFRSTDTQYFGPGTRLTVL.

The rearrangement joins TRBV28 to TRBJ1-2; the match to TRBD1 covers 7 bases. The CDR3 has 15 residues. The germline V gene encodes CDR1 MDHEN and CDR2 SYDVKM. V trimming: 5 bases; J trimming: 7 bases; junction bases outside the gene matches: 13. As DNA, the CDR3 is TGTGCCAGCAGTATTCCACAGGGGCCGCCGGCTGGCTACACCTTC. Protein product: CASSIPQGPPAGYTF.

Comments on this clonotype: Since a much larger clone is just one base distant, this may be a read error. The V call is TRBV29-1, the J call TRBJ2-3; 9 bases are a match to TRBD1. The trim removed 4 bases at V and 5 bases at J, leaving 7 bases unmatched. The CDR3 is made up of 14 amino acids. Germline CDR1 and CDR2: SQVTM and ANQGSEA. The CDR3 reads CSVGFGTGKDTQYF. The CDR3, as DNA: TGCAGCGTTGGGTTCGGGACAGGGAAAGATACGCAGTATTTT.

The table lists this clonotype with a few counts. The V call is TRBV5-1, the J call TRBJ2-1, with no clear D. CDR1 is SGHRS and CDR2 is YFSETQ in the germline V gene. This CDR3 spans 13 amino acids. Trimming removed 7 bases at V and 10 bases at J, with 18 bases between. In nucleotides, the CDR3 is TGCGCCAGCCTGGACCTAGATGCAGGAGAGCAGTTCTTC. This translates into CASLDLDAGEQFF. Together with reference TRBV5-1 and TRBJ2-1, the CDR3 gives the full variable domain: KAGVTQTPRYLIKTRGQQVTLSCSPISGHRSVSWYQQTPGQGLQFLFEYFSETQRNKGNFPGRFSGRQFSNSRSEMNVSTLELGDSALYLCASLDLDAGEQFFGPGTRLTVL.

This clonotype has a count of ten or more. The CDR3: CATSKDTHSPLHF. DNA for the CDR3: TGTGCCACCAGCAAGGACACTCATTCACCCCTCCACTTT. The genes are TRBV15 and TRBJ1-6; D possibly corresponds to TRBD1 (5 bases). V lost 4 bases and J 8 bases, leaving 9 bases between the germline ends. The CDR3 extends over 13 amino acids. Germline assignment: CDR1 LNHNV and CDR2 YYDKDF (reference sequence).

The V call is TRBV27, the J call TRBJ2-3, with TRBD2 as a possible D gene (6 bases). This CDR3 has 14 residues. Germline CDR1 reads MNHEY; CDR2 reads SMNVEV (reference sequence). Trimming stripped 5 bases from V and 2 bases from J, with 11 bases between. The CDR3 sequence: CASSPGDDTDTQYF. The CDR3 DNA reads TGTGCCAGCAGTCCGGGGGACGACACAGATACGCAGTATTTT.

This clonotype was counted a few times. V gene TRBV20-1 combines with J gene TRBJ2-5, with D maybe TRBD1 (6 bases). The CDR3 covers 14 residues. Per the germline V gene, CDR1 is DFQATT and CDR2 is SNEGSKA (reference sequence). V lost 6 bases, J lost 1 base, and 15 bases lay in between. The CDR3, as DNA: TGCAGTGCCGACACACCGGACAGCCAAGAGACCCAGTACTTC. This sequence encodes CSADTPDSQETQYF.

The chain uses TRBV9 and TRBJ2-1, with D possibly matching TRBD2 (5 bases). This CDR3 spans 17 amino acids. Germline CDR1 reads SGDLS; CDR2 reads YYNGEE. Deletions cut 0 bases from V and 8 bases from J, with 21 bases between. In DNA, the CDR3 is TGTGCCAGCAGCGTAGAATTAAGACCCACCGGGGTGGATGAGCAGTTCTTC. Encoded protein: CASSVELRPTGVDEQFF.

This clonotype was counted between two and nine times. The chain links TRBV19 to TRBJ2-7; D assignment may be TRBD1 or TRBD2 (5 bases each). Germline CDR1 reads LNHDA; CDR2 reads SQIVND (reference sequence). Trimming took off 6 bases at V and 0 bases at J, with 9 bases between the two ends. CDR3 length equals 13 residues. Here the CDR3 DNA reads TGTGCCAGTAGCCGGGACCACTCCTACGAGCAGTACTTC. This translates into CASSRDHSYEQYF.